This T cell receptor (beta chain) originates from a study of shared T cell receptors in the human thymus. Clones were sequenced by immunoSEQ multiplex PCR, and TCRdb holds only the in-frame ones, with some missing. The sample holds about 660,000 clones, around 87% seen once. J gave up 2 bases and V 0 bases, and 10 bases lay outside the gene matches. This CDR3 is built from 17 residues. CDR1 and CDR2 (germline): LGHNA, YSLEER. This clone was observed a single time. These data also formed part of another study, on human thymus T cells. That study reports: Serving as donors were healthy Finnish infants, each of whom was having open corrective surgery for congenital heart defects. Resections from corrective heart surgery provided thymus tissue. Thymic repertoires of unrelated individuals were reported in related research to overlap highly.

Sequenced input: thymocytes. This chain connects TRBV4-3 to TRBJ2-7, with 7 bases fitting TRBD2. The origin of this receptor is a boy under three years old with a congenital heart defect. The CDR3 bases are TGCGCCAGCAGCCAAGATGCGGCGGGGGAGGCCGCCTACGAGCAGTACTTC. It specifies CASSQDAAGEAAYEQYF.